This T cell receptor beta chain was recovered during a study of T cell changes during pregnancy in multiple sclerosis (dated by TCRdb to about 2019). General notes on the study: In women with multiple sclerosis, the researchers looked at how the T cell repertoire shifted as pregnancy progressed.

Its CDR3 holds 14 amino acids, cysteine through phenylalanine. The kept DNA is CDR3 alone, 42 bases in frame from the first base. As encoded in the germline V gene, CDR1 is SGDLS while CDR2 is YYNGEE. Deletion took 0 bases off V and 2 bases off J, with a span of 9 bases between the germline ends. The library was generated by the immunoSEQ multiplex PCR assay. The table was pulled from immuneACCESS by TCRdb, which kept in-frame rearrangements only. Such tables lose some clones; where checked, under half of the loss comes from unresolved V genes, and the rest has no known cause. The table for this sample lists 45,000 to 75,000 clones; 80% to 95% of them were counted only once. Jointly, the top ten make up 0.65% to 0.9% of the sample. Comment on this clone: Its antigen remains undetermined. One base away there is no much larger clone; base qualities are not given.

In this chain, TRBV9 is recombined with TRBJ2-7, with no reliable assignment of the D segment. The specimen comprised peripheral blood, sampled in the first trimester of pregnancy. This clonotype was obtained from a female donor with multiple sclerosis, enrolled in a pregnancy study. CDR3 region: CASSVAGSTYEQYF. In nucleotides, the sequence is TGTGCCAGCAGCGTAGCCGGGTCCACCTACGAGCAGTACTTC.